In its sample, the clone carrying this TCR beta chain was seen a few times. Antigen: not known. These data come from a study of blood T cells in healthy people across ages. Overall study findings and caveats: What prevented conclusive comparison of naive and antigen-experienced cells was that PBMCs were unsorted. Long-lived and aged donors differed, with more naive CD4+ cells and higher diversity in the long-lived.

Primers used in a second PCR of about 7 to 12 cycles were a sample-barcoded 5' primer and a J-beta primer mix. MiXCR was run by TCRdb on the 5' RACE reads, yielding one entry per CDR3 protein. The sample has fewer than 700,000 distinct CDR3 sequences, roughly 48% seen once. The specimen was blood. The source of this sequence is a man at least 80 years old in good health.

The CDR3 is CSASWTSGSETQYF. The CDR3, as DNA: TGCAGTGCTAGTTGGACTAGCGGGAGTGAGACCCAGTACTTC. This chain links TRBV20-1 with TRBJ2-5; the match to TRBD2 covers 13 bases. Per germline, CDR1 DFQATT and CDR2 SNEGSKA (reference sequence). Losses at the gene ends were 3 bases for V and 5 bases for J; bases not matched to a gene: 3. This CDR3 contains 14 residues.